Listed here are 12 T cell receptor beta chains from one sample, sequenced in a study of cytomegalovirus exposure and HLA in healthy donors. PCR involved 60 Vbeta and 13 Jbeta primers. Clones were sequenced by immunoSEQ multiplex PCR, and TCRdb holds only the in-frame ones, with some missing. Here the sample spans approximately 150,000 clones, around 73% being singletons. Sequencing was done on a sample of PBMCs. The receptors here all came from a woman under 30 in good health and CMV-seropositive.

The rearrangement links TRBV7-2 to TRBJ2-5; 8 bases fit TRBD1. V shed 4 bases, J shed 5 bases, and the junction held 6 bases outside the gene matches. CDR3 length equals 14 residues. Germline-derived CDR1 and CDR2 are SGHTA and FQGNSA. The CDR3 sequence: CASSSRTGLETQYF. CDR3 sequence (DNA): TGTGCCAGCAGCTCGAGGACAGGGCTCGAGACCCAGTACTTC. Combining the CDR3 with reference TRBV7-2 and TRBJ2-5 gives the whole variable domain GAGVSQSPSNKVTEKGKDVELRCDPISGHTALYWYRQSLGQGLEFLIYFQGNSAPDKSGLPSDRFSAERTGGSVSTLTIQRTQQEDSAVYLCASSSRTGLETQYFGPGTRLLVL.

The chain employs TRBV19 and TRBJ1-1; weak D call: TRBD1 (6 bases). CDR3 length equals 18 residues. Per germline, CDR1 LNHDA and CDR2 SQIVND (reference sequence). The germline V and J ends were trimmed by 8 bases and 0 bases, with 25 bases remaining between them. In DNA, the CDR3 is TGTGCCAGTCACCCGACAGGTGGGCGCGGATGGGTGAACACTGAAGCTTTCTTT. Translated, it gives CASHPTGGRGWVNTEAFF.

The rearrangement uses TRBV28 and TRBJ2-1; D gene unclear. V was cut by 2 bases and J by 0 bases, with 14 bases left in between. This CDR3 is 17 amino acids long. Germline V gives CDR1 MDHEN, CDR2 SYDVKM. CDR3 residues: CASSLSLPWSSYNEQFF. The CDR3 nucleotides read TGTGCCAGCAGTTTAAGTCTTCCCTGGAGCTCCTACAATGAGCAGTTCTTC.

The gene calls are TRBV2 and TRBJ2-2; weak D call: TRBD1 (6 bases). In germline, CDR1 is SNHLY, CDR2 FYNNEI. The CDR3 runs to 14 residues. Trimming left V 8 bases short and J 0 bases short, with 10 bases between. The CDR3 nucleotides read TGTGCCAGCGAGACAGGAGCGAACACCGGGGAGCTGTTTTTT. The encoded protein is CASETGANTGELFF.

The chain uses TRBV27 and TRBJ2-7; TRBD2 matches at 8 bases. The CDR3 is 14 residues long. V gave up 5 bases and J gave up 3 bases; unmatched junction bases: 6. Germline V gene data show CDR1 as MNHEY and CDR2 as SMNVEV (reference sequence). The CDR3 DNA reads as TGTGCCAGCAGTACCGGCCTAGCGGGCTACGAGCAGTACTTC. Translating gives CASSTGLAGYEQYF.

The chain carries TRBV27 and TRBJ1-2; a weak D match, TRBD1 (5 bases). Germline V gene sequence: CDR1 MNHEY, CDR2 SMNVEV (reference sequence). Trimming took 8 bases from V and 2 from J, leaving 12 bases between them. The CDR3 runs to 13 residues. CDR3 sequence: CASGTQANYGYTF. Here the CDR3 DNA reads TGTGCCAGCGGGACTCAGGCGAACTATGGCTACACCTTC.

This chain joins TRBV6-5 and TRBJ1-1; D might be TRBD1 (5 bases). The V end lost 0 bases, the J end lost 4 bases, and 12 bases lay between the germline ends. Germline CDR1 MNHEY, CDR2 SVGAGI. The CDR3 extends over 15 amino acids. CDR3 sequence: CASSYSRRAGTEAFF. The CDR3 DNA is TGTGCCAGCAGTTACTCGCGCAGGGCCGGCACTGAAGCTTTCTTT.

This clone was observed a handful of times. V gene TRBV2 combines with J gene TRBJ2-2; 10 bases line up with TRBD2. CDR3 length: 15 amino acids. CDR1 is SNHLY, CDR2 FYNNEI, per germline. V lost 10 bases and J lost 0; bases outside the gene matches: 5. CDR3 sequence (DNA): TGTGCCACAGGACTAGCGGTAGCGAACACCGGGGAGCTGTTTTTT. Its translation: CATGLAVANTGELFF.

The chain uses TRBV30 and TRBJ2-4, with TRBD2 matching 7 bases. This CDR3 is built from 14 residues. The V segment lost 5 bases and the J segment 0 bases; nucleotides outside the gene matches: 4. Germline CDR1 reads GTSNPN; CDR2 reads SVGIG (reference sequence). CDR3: CAWGREIAKNIQYF. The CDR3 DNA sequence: TGTGCCTGGGGGAGGGAGATAGCCAAAAACATTCAGTACTTC.

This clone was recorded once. This chain's CDR3 is CAWRPGQVSAFF. CDR3 nucleotides: TGTGCCTGGAGACCGGGACAGGTATCAGCTTTCTTT. The rearrangement links TRBV30 to TRBJ1-1; 8 bases map to TRBD1. The trim removed 3 bases at V and 10 bases at J, leaving 7 bases unmatched. The CDR3 totals 12 residues. Germline CDR1 and CDR2: GTSNPN and SVGIG (reference sequence).

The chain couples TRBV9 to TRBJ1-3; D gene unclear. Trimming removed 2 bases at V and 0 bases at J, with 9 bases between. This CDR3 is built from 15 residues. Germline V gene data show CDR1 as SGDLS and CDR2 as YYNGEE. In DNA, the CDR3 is TGTGCCAGCAGCGTTTCAGTCTTCTCTGGAAACACCATATATTTT. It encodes CASSVSVFSGNTIYF.

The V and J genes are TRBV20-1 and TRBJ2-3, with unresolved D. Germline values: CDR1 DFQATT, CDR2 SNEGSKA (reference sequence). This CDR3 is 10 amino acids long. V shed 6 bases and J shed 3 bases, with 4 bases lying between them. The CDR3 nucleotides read TGCAGTGCGCGAACAGATACGCAGTATTTT. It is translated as CSARTDTQYF.